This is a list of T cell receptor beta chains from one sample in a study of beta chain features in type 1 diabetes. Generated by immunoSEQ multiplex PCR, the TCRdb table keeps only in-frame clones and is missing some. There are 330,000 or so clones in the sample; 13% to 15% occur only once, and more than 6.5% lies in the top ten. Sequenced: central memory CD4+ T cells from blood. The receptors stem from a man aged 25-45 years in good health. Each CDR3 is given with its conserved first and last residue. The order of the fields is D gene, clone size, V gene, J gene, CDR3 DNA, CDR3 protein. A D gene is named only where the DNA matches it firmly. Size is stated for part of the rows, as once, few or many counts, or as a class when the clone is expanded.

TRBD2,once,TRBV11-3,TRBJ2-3,TGTGCCAGCAGCCCCGGGACTAGCGGGGTCACAGATACGCAGTATTTT,CASSPGTSGVTDTQYF
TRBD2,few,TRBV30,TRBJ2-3,TGTGCCTGGAGTCGTGGACTAGCGGGAACTGGTACGCAGTATTTT,CAWSRGLAGTGTQYF
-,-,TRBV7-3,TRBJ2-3,TGTGCCAGCAGCTCCCTAGCCGTAGATACGCAGTATTTT,CASSSLAVDTQYF
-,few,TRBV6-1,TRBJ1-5,TGTGCCAGCAGTGAGAGGGATTCTCAGCCCCAGCATTTT,CASSERDSQPQHF
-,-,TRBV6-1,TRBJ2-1,TGTGCCAGCAGTGAAGCGTTAATACGAAACGGGGAGCAGTTCTTC,CASSEALIRNGEQFF
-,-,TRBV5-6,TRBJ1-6,TGTGCCAGCAGCCGGGGATCCTATAATTCACCCCTCCACTTT,CASSRGSYNSPLHF
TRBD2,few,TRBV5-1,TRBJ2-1,TGCGCCAGCAGCTTGGGACTAGCGGGCTATCAATCGAGGAATGAGCAGTTCTTC,CASSLGLAGYQSRNEQFF
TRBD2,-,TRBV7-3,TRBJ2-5,TGTGCCAGCAGCCGAGGGCTAGCGGGATGGGAGACCCAGTACTTC,CASSRGLAGWETQYF
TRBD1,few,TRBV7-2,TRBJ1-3,TGTGCCAGCAGCTTAGATGGACAGGGAGGAAACACCATATATTTT,CASSLDGQGGNTIYF
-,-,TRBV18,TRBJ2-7,TGTGCCAGCTCCCCTGCGGTGCCCTACGAGCAGTACTTC,CASSPAVPYEQYF
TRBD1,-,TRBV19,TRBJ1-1,TGTGCCAGTAGGTCCCGGGACAGGGGGCGTTTGGACACTGAAGCTTTCTTT,CASRSRDRGRLDTEAFF
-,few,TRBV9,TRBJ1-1,TGTGCCAGCAGCGCACAACAGAGGAACACTGAAGCTTTCTTT,CASSAQQRNTEAFF
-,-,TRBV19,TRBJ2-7,TGTGCCAGTAGTACCCTCGGCTCCTACGAGCAGTACTTC,CASSTLGSYEQYF
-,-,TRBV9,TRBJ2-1,TGTGCCAGCAGCAAGGGAGGGGGATCCTACAATGAGCAGTTCTTC,CASSKGGGSYNEQFF
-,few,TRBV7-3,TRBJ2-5,TGTGCCAGCAGCTCCGGGTCCACGGGGGCCCAGTACTTC,CASSSGSTGAQYF
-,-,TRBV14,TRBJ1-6,TGTGCCAGCAGCCAAGATCCGTTTAAATGGTCACCCCTCCACTTT,CASSQDPFKWSPLHF
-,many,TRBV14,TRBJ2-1,TGTGCCAGCAGCCAAAGTTTCGGGGACAATGAGCAGTTCTTC,CASSQSFGDNEQFF
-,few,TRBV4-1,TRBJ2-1,TGCGCCAGCAGCCAGGGCCCTCACAATGAGCAGTTCTTC,CASSQGPHNEQFF
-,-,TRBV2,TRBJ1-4,TGTGCCAGCAGTGAAGTGGGGAACACTAATGAAAAACTGTTTTTT,CASSEVGNTNEKLFF
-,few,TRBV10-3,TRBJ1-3,TGTGCCATCGCCAGCTCTGGAAACACCATATATTTT,CAIASSGNTIYF
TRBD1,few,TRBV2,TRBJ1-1,TGTGCCAGCAGTCAGGGGGAAGGCACTGAAGCTTTCTTT,CASSQGEGTEAFF
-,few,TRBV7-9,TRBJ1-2,TGTGCCAGCAGCCCACAGGGCAGCTATGGCTACACCTTC,CASSPQGSYGYTF
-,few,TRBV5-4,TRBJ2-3,TGTGCCAGCAGCTCCCCTGACACAGATACGCAGTATTTT,CASSSPDTDTQYF
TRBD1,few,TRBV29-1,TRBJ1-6,TGCAGCGTTGGACAGGGGGGTAATTCACCCCTCCACTTT,CSVGQGGNSPLHF
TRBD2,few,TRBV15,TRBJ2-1,TGTGCCACCAGCAGATCTCTGACTAGCTCTAGAGGCAATGAGCAGTTCTTC,CATSRSLTSSRGNEQFF
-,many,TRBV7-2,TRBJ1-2,TGTGCCAGCAGCGAAAACAGGCTTAACTATGGCTACACCTTC,CASSENRLNYGYTF
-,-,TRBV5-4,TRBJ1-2,TGTGCCAGCAGCTTGGGTTCGGGGAATCAGTATGGCTACACCTTC,CASSLGSGNQYGYTF
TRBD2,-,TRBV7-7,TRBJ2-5,TGTGCTAGCAGCTTATCCATAGCGGGAACGGAGACCCAGTACTTC,CASSLSIAGTETQYF
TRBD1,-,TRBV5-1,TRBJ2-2,TGCGCCAGCAGCCTTCAAGGGACAGGGGTGACCGGGGAGCTGTTTTTT,CASSLQGTGVTGELFF